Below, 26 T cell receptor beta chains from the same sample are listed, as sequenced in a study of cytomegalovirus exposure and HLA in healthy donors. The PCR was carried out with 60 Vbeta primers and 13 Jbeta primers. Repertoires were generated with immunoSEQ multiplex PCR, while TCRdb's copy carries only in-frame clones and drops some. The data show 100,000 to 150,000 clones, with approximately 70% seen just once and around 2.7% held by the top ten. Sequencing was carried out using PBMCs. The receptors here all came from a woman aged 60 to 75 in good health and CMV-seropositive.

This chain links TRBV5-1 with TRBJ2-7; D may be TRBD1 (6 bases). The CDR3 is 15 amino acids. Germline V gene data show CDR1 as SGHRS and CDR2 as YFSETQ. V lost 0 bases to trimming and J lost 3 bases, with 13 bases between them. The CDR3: CASSLGVTGHYEQYF. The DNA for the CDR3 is TGCGCCAGCAGCTTGGGGGTGACAGGCCACTACGAGCAGTACTTC.

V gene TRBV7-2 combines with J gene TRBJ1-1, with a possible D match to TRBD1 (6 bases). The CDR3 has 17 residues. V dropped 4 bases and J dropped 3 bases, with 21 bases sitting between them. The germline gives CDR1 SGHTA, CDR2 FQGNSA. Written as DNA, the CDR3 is TGTGCCAGCAGCTCAGGCAGGGGCCCCTGGGGTGACACTGAAGCTTTCTTT. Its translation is CASSSGRGPWGDTEAFF.

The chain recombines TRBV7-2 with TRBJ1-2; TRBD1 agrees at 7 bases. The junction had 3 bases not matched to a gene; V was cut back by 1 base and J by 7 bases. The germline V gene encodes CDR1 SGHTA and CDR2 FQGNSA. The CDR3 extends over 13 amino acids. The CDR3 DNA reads TGTGCCAGCAGCTTAGAGGGGGCGGTTGGCTACACCTTC. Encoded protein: CASSLEGAVGYTF.

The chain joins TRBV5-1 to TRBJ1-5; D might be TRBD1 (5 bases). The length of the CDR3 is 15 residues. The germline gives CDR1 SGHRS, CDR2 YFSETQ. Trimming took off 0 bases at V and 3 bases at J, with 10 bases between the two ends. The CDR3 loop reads CASSLGGVNNQPQHF. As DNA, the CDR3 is TGCGCCAGCAGCTTGGGGGGGGTGAACAATCAGCCCCAGCATTTT.

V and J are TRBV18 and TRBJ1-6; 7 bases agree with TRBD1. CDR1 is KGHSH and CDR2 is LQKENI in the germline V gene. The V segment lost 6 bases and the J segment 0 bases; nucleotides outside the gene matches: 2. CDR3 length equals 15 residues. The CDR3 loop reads CASSRDSSYNSPLHF. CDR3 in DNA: TGTGCCAGCTCGCGGGACAGCTCCTATAATTCACCCCTCCACTTT.

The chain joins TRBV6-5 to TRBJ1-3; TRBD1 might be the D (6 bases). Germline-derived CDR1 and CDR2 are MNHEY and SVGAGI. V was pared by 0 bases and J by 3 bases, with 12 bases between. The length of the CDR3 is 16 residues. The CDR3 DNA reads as TGTGCCAGCAGTTACTCGAGAGGCAGGGGTGGAAACACCATATATTTT. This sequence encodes CASSYSRGRGGNTIYF.

CDR3 sequence (DNA): TGTGCCGTCGGGGGGGAGAGAGTTACAGATACGCAGTATTTT. Residues: CAVGGERVTDTQYF. The chain uses TRBV7-9 and TRBJ2-3, with TRBD2 identical over 8 bases. V dropped 11 bases and J dropped 3; count of bases not matched to a gene: 10. The CDR3 is made up of 14 amino acids. CDR1 is SEHNR, CDR2 FQNEAQ, per germline (reference sequence).

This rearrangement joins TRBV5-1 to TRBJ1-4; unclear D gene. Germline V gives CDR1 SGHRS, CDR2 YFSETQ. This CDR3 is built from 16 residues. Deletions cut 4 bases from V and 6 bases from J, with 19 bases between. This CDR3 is CASSPDEGEQYEKLFF. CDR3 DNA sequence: TGCGCCAGCAGCCCCGACGAGGGAGAACAGTATGAAAAACTGTTTTTT.

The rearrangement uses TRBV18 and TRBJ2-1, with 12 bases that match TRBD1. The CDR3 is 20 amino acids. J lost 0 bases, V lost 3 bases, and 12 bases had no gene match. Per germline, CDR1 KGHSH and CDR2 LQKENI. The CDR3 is CASSPLGGTGGGSSYNEQFF. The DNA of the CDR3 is TGTGCCAGCTCACCCCTGGGAGGGACAGGGGGCGGGAGCTCCTACAATGAGCAGTTCTTC.

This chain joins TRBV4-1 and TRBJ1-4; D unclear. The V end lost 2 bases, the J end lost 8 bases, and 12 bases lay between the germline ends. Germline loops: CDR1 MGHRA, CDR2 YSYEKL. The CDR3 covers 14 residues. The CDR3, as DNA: TGCGCCAGCAGCCAAACCAGGAGGAGCGAAAAACTGTTTTTT. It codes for CASSQTRRSEKLFF.

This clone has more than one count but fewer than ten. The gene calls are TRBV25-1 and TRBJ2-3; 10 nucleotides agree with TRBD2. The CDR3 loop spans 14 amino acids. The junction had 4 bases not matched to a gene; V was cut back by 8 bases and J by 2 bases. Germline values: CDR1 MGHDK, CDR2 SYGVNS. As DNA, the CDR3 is TGTGCCAGCGGGACTAGCGAGATCACAGATACGCAGTATTTT. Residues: CASGTSEITDTQYF.

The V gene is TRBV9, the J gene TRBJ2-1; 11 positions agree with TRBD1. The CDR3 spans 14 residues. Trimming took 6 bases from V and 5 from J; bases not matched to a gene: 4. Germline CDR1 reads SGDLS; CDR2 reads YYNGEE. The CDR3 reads CASTGQGAHNEQFF. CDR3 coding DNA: TGTGCCAGCACCGGACAGGGGGCTCACAATGAGCAGTTCTTC.

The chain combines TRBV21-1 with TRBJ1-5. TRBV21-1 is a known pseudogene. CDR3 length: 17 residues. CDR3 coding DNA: TGTGCCAGCAGCAAAGGGGAGGGGTGTAAGGGCAATCAGCCCCAGCATTTT. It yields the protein CASSKGEGCKGNQPQHF.

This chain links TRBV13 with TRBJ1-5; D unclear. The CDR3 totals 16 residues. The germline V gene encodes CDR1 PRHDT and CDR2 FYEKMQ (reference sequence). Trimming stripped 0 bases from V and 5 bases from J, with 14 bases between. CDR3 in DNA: TGTGCCAGCAGCTTAGGGGGCAGGAGGGTCGATCAGCCCCAGCATTTT. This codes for CASSLGGRRVDQPQHF.

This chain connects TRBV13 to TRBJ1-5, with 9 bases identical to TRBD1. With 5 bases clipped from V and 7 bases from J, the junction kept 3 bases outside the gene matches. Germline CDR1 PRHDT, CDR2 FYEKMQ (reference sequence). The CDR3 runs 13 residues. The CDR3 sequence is CASSRQGGQPQHF. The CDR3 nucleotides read TGTGCCAGCAGCCGACAGGGGGGGCAGCCCCAGCATTTT.

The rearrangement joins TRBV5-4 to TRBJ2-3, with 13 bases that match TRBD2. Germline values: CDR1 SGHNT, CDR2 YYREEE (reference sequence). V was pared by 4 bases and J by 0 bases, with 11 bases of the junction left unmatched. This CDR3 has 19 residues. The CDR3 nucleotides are TGTGCCAGCAGCCTAAAGGGACTAGCGGGGCCTAGTAGCACAGATACGCAGTATTTT. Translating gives CASSLKGLAGPSSTDTQYF.

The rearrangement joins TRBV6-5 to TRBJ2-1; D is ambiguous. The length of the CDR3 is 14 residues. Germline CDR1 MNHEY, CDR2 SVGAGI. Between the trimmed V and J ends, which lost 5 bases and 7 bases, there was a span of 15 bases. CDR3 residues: CASSRDLNRNEQFF. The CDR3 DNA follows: TGTGCCAGCAGTCGAGACTTGAATAGGAATGAGCAGTTCTTC.

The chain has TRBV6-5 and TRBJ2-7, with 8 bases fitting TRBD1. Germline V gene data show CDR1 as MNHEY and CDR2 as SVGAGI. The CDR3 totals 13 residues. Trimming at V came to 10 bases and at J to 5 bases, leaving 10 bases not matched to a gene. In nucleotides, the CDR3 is TGTGCCACTAAGACAGGGGAATCCCACGAGCAGTACTTC. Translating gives CATKTGESHEQYF.

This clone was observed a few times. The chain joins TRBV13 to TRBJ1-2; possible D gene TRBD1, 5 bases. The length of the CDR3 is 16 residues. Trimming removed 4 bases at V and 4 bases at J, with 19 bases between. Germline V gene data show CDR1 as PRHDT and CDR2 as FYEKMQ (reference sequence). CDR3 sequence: CASSSLPGRGGYGYTF. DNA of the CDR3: TGTGCCAGCAGCTCCCTGCCGGGGAGGGGAGGCTATGGCTACACCTTC.

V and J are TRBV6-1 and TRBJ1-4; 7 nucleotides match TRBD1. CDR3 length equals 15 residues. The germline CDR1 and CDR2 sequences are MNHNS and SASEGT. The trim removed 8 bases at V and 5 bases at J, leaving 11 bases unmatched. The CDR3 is CASGQAKAPNEKLFF. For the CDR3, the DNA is TGTGCCAGCGGACAGGCGAAAGCACCAAATGAAAAACTGTTTTTT.

This CDR3 reads CASSKGTGYGNTIYF. As DNA, the CDR3 is TGTGCCAGCAGCAAGGGGACAGGGTATGGAAACACCATATATTTT. The chain has TRBV27 and TRBJ1-3; 9 nucleotides align to TRBD1. The CDR3 covers 15 residues. Germline CDR1 is MNHEY and CDR2 is SMNVEV (reference sequence). Trimming at V came to 6 bases and at J to 3 bases, leaving 6 bases not matched to a gene.

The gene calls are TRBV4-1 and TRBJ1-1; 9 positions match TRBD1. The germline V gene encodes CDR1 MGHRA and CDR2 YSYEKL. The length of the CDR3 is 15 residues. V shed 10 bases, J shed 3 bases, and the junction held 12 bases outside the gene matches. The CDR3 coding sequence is TGCGCCACCGGAAGGGGGGACAGGGCCTACACTGAAGCTTTCTTT. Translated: CATGRGDRAYTEAFF.

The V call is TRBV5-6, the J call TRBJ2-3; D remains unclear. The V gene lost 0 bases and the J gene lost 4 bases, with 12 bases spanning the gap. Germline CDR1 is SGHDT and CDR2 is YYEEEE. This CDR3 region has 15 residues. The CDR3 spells CASSLGWVAADTQYF. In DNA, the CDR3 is TGTGCCAGCAGCTTGGGTTGGGTCGCGGCAGATACGCAGTATTTT.

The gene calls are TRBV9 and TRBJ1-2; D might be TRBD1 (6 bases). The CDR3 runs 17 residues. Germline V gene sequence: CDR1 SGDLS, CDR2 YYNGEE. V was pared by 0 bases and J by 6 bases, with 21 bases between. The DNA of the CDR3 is TGTGCCAGCAGCGTAGCGTTGAACCCTACAGGGCGAGATGGCTACACCTTC. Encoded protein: CASSVALNPTGRDGYTF.

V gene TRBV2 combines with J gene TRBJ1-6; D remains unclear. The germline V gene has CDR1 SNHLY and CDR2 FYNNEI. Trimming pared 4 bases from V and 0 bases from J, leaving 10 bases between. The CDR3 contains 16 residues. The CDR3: CASSARYYSYNSPLHF. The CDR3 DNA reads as TGTGCCAGCAGTGCGCGATACTACTCCTATAATTCACCCCTCCACTTT.

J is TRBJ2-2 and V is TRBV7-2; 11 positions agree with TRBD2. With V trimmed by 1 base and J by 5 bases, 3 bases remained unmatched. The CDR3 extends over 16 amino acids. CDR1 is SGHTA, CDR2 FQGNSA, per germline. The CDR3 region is CASSLGLAGITGELFF. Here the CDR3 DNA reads TGTGCCAGCAGCTTAGGACTAGCGGGGATTACCGGGGAGCTGTTTTTT.